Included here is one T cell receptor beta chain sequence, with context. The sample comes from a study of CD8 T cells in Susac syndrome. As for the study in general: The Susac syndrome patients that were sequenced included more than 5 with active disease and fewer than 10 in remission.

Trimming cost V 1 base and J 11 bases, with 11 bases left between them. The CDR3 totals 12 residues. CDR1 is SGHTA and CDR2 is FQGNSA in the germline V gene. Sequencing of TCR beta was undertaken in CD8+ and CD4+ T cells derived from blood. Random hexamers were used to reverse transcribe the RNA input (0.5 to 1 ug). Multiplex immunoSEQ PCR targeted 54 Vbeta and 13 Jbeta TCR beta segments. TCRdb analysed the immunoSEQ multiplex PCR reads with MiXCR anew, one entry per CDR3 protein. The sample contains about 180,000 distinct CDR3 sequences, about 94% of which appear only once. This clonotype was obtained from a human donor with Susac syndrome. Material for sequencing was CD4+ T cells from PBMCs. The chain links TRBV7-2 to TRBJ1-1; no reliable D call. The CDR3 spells CASSLEVREAFF. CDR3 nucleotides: TGTGCCAGCAGCTTAGAGGTTAGGGAGGCTTTCTTT.